This T cell receptor beta chain was observed in a study of PD-1 blockade in classical Hodgkin lymphoma. Notes on the study in general: Repertoire differences have undefined causes, possibly disease activity or prior therapy. Newly diagnosed patients and complete responders had comparable diversity at baseline.

Turning to this clone: The antigen is unknown.

The V segment lost 6 bases and the J segment 2 bases; nucleotides outside the gene matches: 8. This CDR3 comprises 18 residues. The germline V gene has CDR1 MDHEN and CDR2 SYDVKM. Libraries were prepared by immunoSEQ multiplex PCR; TCRdb keeps only in-frame clonotypes and omits some of them. The table records over 75,000 clones, 90% of them present only once. Noted time point: cycle 4 day 1 (C4D1), after 5 to 7 weeks of nivolumab. With no exception, relapse followed autologous stem cell transplantation in all patients, and brentuximab vedotin exposure varied. Sequenced here: peripheral blood mononuclear cells (PBMCs), sampled before the fourth cycle of nivolumab. This TCR came from a human donor with classical Hodgkin lymphoma. This sequence joins TRBV28 and TRBJ1-6, with TRBD1 matching over 12 bases. Here the CDR3 reads CASRRGTGGYTYNSPLHF. The CDR3 DNA is TGTGCCAGCAGACGCGGGACAGGGGGCTATACCTATAATTCACCCCTCCACTTT.